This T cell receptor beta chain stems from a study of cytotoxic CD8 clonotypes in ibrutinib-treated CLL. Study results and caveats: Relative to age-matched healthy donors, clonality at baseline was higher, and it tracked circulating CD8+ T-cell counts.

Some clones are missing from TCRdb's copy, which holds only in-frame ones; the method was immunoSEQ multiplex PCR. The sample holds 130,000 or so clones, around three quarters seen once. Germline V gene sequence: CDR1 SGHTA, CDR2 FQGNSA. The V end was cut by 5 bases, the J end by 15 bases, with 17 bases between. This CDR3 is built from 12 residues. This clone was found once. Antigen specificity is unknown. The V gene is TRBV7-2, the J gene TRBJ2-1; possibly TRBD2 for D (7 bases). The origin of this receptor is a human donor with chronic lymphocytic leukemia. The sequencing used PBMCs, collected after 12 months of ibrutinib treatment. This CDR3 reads CASSPAGAGPFF. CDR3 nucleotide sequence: TGTGCCAGCAGCCCGGCGGGGGCGGGACCGTTCTTC.